The rows below give T cell receptor beta chains drawn from one sample of a study of cytomegalovirus exposure and HLA in healthy donors. The repertoire was sequenced with immunoSEQ multiplex PCR; TCRdb's copy has only in-frame clones and lacks some. Of tens of thousands of clones in the sample, around 72% were seen once. The specimen was PBMCs. These receptors originate from a woman aged 25-40 years in good health and CMV-seronegative. Each CDR3 is given with its conserved first and last residue. Each record gives: V gene, CDR3 length, clone size, D gene, J gene, CDR3 protein, CDR3 DNA. A D gene is named only where the DNA matches it firmly. Part of the rows lack a size; the others show once, few, many or a class for expanded clones.

TRBV6-5	12	NA	NA	TRBJ2-3	CASSSSTDTQYF	TGTGCCAGCAGTTCTAGCACAGATACGCAGTATTTT
TRBV6-5	12	few	NA	TRBJ2-7	CASSYGGHEQYF	TGTGCCAGCAGTTACGGGGGCCACGAGCAGTACTTC
TRBV30	13	NA	TRBD1	TRBJ1-2	CAWNRGQGYGYTF	TGTGCCTGGAATCGGGGACAGGGCTATGGCTACACCTTC
TRBV29-1	14	NA	TRBD2	TRBJ2-1	CSAPVLAGDNEQFF	TGCAGCGCCCCAGTCCTAGCGGGGGACAATGAGCAGTTCTTC
TRBV6-1	12	NA	NA	TRBJ2-3	CASSVSGQTQYF	TGTGCCAGCAGTGTGTCCGGACAGACGCAGTATTTT
TRBV28	13	NA	NA	TRBJ2-7	CASSPGKTYEQYF	TGTGCCAGCAGTCCAGGGAAGACCTACGAGCAGTACTTC
TRBV7-6	13	NA	NA	TRBJ2-1	CASSLWVANEQFF	TGTGCCAGCAGCTTGTGGGTAGCCAATGAGCAGTTCTTC
TRBV5-1	16	NA	NA	TRBJ2-2	CASTLAGGGATGELFF	TGCGCCAGCACCCTGGCGGGCGGGGGCGCCACCGGGGAGCTGTTTTTT
TRBV7-2	14	NA	TRBD2	TRBJ2-5	CASSGLGEGETQYF	TGTGCCAGCAGCGGCCTGGGGGAGGGAGAGACCCAGTACTTC
TRBV7-8	11	NA	NA	TRBJ1-3	CASRLGNTIYF	TGTGCCAGCAGACTCGGAAACACCATATATTTT
TRBV10-3	13	few	NA	TRBJ1-2	CAISITALGDYTF	TGTGCCATCAGTATCACGGCTCTAGGAGACTACACCTTC
TRBV30	14	few	NA	TRBJ1-4	CAWKQGQHNEKLFF	TGTGCCTGGAAGCAGGGTCAGCATAATGAAAAACTGTTTTTT
TRBV19	14	few	TRBD1	TRBJ1-5	CASSWGQKNQPQHF	TGTGCCAGTAGTTGGGGACAGAAAAATCAGCCCCAGCATTTT
TRBV10-1	13	NA	NA	TRBJ1-6	CARVLAAHSPLHF	TGCGCCAGGGTTTTGGCGGCCCATTCACCCCTCCACTTT
TRBV4-1	16	NA	NA	TRBJ2-1	CASSQDGSGQYNEQFF	TGTGCCAGCAGCCAAGATGGTAGCGGCCAATACAATGAGCAGTTCTTC
TRBV5-4	13	few	NA	TRBJ1-2	CASRLGGNYGYTF	TGTGCCAGCAGACTTGGGGGCAACTATGGCTACACCTTC
TRBV6-1	14	NA	TRBD1	TRBJ1-5	CASSGTGGGIPQHF	TGTGCCAGCAGTGGAACAGGGGGGGGAATTCCCCAGCATTTT
TRBV2	12	few	NA	TRBJ2-1	CASTTRNNEQFF	TGTGCCAGCACCACTAGAAACAATGAGCAGTTCTTC
TRBV10-3	15	NA	NA	TRBJ2-7	CAISVRDTEPYEQYF	TGTGCCATCAGTGTTAGGGACACCGAACCCTACGAGCAGTACTTC
TRBV19	15	few	TRBD1	TRBJ1-6	CASSKMGQGGSPLHF	TGTGCCAGTTCTAAAATGGGGCAGGGGGGTTCACCCCTCCACTTT
TRBV18	16	NA	NA	TRBJ2-7	CASSLSLAAEGAEQYF	TGTGCCAGCTCACTATCACTAGCGGCCGAGGGGGCCGAGCAGTACTTC
TRBV7-6	15	NA	TRBD1	TRBJ2-7	CASSPRWTGDHEQYF	TGTGCCAGCAGCCCAAGGTGGACAGGGGACCACGAGCAGTACTTC
TRBV2	14	NA	TRBD1	TRBJ2-7	CASNTGQGPYEQYF	TGTGCCAGCAATACGGGACAGGGGCCCTACGAGCAGTACTTC
TRBV30	18	few	NA	TRBJ1-3	CAWTLQGVRSGSGNTIYF	TGTGCCTGGACCCTTCAAGGCGTCAGGAGCGGCTCTGGAAACACCATATATTTT
TRBV28	15	NA	NA	TRBJ2-5	CASSLSRVMGETQYF	TGTGCCAGCAGTTTATCCAGGGTAATGGGAGAGACCCAGTACTTC
TRBV2	15	few	TRBD1	TRBJ2-3	CASSTTGQSTDTQYF	TGTGCCAGCAGTACGACGGGACAGAGCACAGATACGCAGTATTTT
TRBV5-1	14	NA	NA	TRBJ1-4	CASSPTGPVEKLFF	TGCGCCAGCAGCCCTACAGGGCCGGTTGAAAAACTGTTTTTT
TRBV30	17	NA	TRBD2	TRBJ2-3	CAWTTPGLAGGQGTQYF	TGTGCCTGGACTACGCCGGGACTAGCGGGGGGGCAAGGGACGCAGTATTTT
TRBV30	16	NA	TRBD1	TRBJ2-2	CAWISRDRGFTGELFF	TGTGCCTGGATAAGCCGGGACAGGGGTTTCACCGGGGAGCTGTTTTTT
TRBV4-2	17	NA	TRBD2	TRBJ2-1	CASSQEARLADYNEQFF	TGTGCCAGCAGCCAAGAAGCGAGACTAGCGGACTACAATGAGCAGTTCTTC
TRBV4-2	15	few	NA	TRBJ1-4	CASSQEGDYNEKLFF	TGTGCCAGCAGCCAAGAGGGGGACTACAATGAAAAACTGTTTTTT
TRBV6-1	13	NA	NA	TRBJ2-5	CASRGRYQETQYF	TGTGCCAGCCGGGGGAGGTACCAAGAGACCCAGTACTTC
TRBV30	14	NA	NA	TRBJ1-5	CAWSRGYSNQPQHF	TGTGCCTGGAGTAGGGGCTATAGCAATCAGCCCCAGCATTTT
TRBV2	15	few	NA	TRBJ2-5	CASSVLDSLQETQYF	TGTGCCAGCAGTGTCTTAGACAGTTTACAAGAGACCCAGTACTTC
TRBV6-1	14	few	NA	TRBJ2-1	CASGSGYGYNEQFF	TGTGCCAGCGGATCAGGGTATGGCTACAATGAGCAGTTCTTC